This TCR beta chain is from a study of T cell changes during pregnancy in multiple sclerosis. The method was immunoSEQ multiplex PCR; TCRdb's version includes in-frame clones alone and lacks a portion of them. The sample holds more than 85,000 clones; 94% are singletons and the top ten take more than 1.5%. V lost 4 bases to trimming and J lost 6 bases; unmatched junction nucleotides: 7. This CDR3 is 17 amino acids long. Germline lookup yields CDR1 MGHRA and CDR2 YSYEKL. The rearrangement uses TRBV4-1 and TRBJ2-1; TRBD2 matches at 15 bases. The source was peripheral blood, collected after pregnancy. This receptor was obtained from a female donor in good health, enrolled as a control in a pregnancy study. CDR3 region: CASSRPGLAGGVNEQFF. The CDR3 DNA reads TGCGCCAGCAGCCGCCCGGGACTAGCGGGAGGAGTCAATGAGCAGTTCTTC.